A single sample is the source of the 5 T cell receptor beta chains below, sequenced in a study of blood T cells in healthy people across ages. Then a second PCR, running roughly 7 to 11 cycles, was carried out with a sample-barcoded 5' primer and a J-beta primer mix. TCRdb independently ran MiXCR on the 5' RACE reads; one entry per CDR3 protein. This table has 1.4 million or so distinct CDR3 sequences, 35% to 45% appearing once. Sample: blood. The origin of the receptors is a woman under 30 in good health.

This sequence joins TRBV29-1 and TRBJ2-2, with D hard to call. CDR1 is SQVTM and CDR2 is ANQGSEA in the germline V gene. The length of the CDR3 is 13 residues. Between the trimmed V and J ends, which lost 2 bases and 5 bases, there was a span of 9 bases. In DNA, the CDR3 is TGCAGCGTTGAACCACAGAGAACCGGGGAGCTGTTTTTT. The encoded protein is CSVEPQRTGELFF.

The chain combines TRBV6-2 or TRBV6-3 with TRBJ2-5; either TRBD1 or TRBD2 may supply D (5 bases each). Trimming took off 6 bases at V and 5 bases at J, with 16 bases between the two ends. CDR1 and CDR2 from the germline V gene are MNHEY and SVGEGT. There are 14 residues in the CDR3. The CDR3 region is CASSGDVSQETQYF. The CDR3 DNA reads as TGTGCCAGCAGCGGGGACGTAAGTCAGGAGACCCAGTACTTC.

The CDR3 is CASSQGTGVLTGELFF. CDR3 DNA sequence: TGCGCCAGCAGCCAAGGGACGGGAGTGCTCACCGGGGAGCTGTTTTTT. The chain carries TRBV4-3 and TRBJ2-2; D is perhaps TRBD2 (6 bases). CDR3 length equals 16 residues. Germline lookup yields CDR1 LGHNA and CDR2 YSLEER. Trimming shortened V by 1 base and J by 4 bases, and 13 bases separated the two germline ends.

The chain recombines TRBV6-6 with TRBJ2-7; tentatively, D is TRBD1 (6 bases). Between the trimmed V and J ends, which lost 7 bases and 6 bases, there was a span of 22 bases. Germline V gene lookup returns CDR1 MNHNY and CDR2 SVGAGI (reference sequence). The CDR3 consists of 15 residues. In DNA form, the CDR3 reads TGTGCCAGCACACTTACAGGGCAGGGACCTAGCGAGCAGTACTTC. This codes for CASTLTGQGPSEQYF.

The gene calls are TRBV29-1 and TRBJ2-1; no definite D call. Trimming shortened V by 4 bases and J by 0 bases, and 13 bases separated the two germline ends. Germline V gives CDR1 SQVTM, CDR2 ANQGSEA. This CDR3 spans 15 amino acids. CDR3 DNA: TGCAGCGTTGGGAGAAGCGAAACCTCCTACAATGAGCAGTTCTTC. Its protein product is CSVGRSETSYNEQFF.